This TCR beta chain was observed in a study of blood T cell repertoires in COVID-19. Study-wide background: Spain, Italy and the United States supplied samples that represented acute and convalescent COVID-19.

The germline gives CDR1 MNHEY, CDR2 SMNVEV (reference sequence). The CDR3 totals 18 residues. Between the trimmed V and J ends, which lost 1 base and 3 bases, there was a span of 21 bases. How the authors handled the data: By means of reference gene primer amplification, nucleated cell counts were estimated. The table came from immunoSEQ multiplex PCR; TCRdb's copy has only in-frame clones and leaves some out. For V, J and clone size, that table is used; D and trimming come from the DNA. The repertoire includes some 82,000 clones, around 91% of them detected once, and 1.5% to 2% sits in the top ten. The chain uses TRBV27 and TRBJ1-2, with D perhaps matching TRBD1 (6 bases). The receptor was isolated from a woman aged 50 to 60 in a cohort sampled during active COVID-19. The sequenced material came from peripheral blood. DNA for the CDR3: TGTGCCAGCAGTTTATTAGGGGGACATCGGTATAGGGACTATGGCTACACCTTC. Protein product: CASSLLGGHRYRDYGYTF.